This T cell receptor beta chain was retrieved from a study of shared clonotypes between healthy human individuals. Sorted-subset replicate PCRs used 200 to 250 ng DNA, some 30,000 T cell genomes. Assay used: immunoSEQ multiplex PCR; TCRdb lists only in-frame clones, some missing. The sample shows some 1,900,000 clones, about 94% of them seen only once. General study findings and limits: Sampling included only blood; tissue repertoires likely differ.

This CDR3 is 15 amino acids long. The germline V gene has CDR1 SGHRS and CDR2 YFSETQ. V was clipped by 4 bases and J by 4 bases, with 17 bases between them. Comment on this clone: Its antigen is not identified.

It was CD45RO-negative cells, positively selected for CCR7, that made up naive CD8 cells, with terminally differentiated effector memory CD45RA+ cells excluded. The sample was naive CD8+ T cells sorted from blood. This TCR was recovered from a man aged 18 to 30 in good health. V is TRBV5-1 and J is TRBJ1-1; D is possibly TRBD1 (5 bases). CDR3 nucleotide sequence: TGCGCCAGCAGCCGAAGCCCCTTAGGGGTCACTGAAGCTTTCTTT. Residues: CASSRSPLGVTEAFF.